This T cell receptor (beta chain) stems from a study of control samples from healthy donors and cancer patients. The table came from immunoSEQ multiplex PCR; TCRdb's copy has only in-frame clones and leaves some out. In the table there are approximately 150,000 clones, 94% of which are singletons. Germline values: CDR1 MDHEN, CDR2 SYDVKM. The CDR3 is 14 residues long. V dropped 5 bases and J dropped 0 bases, with 10 bases sitting between them. The sequencing input was PBMCs. The sequence was obtained from a man aged 55-75 years with colorectal cancer. This chain links TRBV28 with TRBJ1-2, with D hard to call. CDR3 region: CASSLTKANYGYTF. CDR3 sequence (DNA): TGTGCCAGCAGTCTGACTAAAGCTAACTATGGCTACACCTTC.